These 14 T cell receptor beta chains came from one sample sequenced in a study of shared clonotypes between healthy human individuals. Method: immunoSEQ multiplex PCR; TCRdb's copy keeps in-frame clones and lacks some. The sample includes approximately 2.5 million clones, around 90% seen only once; the top ten take roughly 0.15%. The sequencing input was naive CD4+ T cells sorted from blood. Regarding subset: CD45RA+ positively selected. Receptors were obtained from a man aged 18-30 years in good health.

This rearrangement joins TRBV5-4 to TRBJ2-7; 7 bases map to TRBD1. J lost 5 bases, V lost 4 bases, and 9 bases had no gene match. Germline CDR1 SGHNT, CDR2 YYREEE (reference sequence). The CDR3 is 14 amino acids. The DNA of the CDR3 is TGTGCCAGCAGCAATCAACAGGGGATAGACGAGCAGTACTTC. It is translated as CASSNQQGIDEQYF.

V and J are TRBV4-1 and TRBJ1-5; D remains unclear. CDR1 and CDR2 (germline): MGHRA, YSYEKL. The CDR3 extends over 14 amino acids. Trimming removed 4 bases at V and 6 bases at J, with 13 bases between. CDR3 sequence: CASSRPGLGQPQHF. CDR3 nucleotide sequence: TGCGCCAGCAGCCGTCCTGGACTTGGTCAGCCCCAGCATTTT.

The genes are TRBV9 and TRBJ2-2, with 10 bases that match TRBD2. Per the germline V gene, CDR1 is SGDLS and CDR2 is YYNGEE. The CDR3 length is 19 residues. V lost 1 base and J lost 1; bases outside the gene matches: 10. The CDR3 nucleotides read TGTGCCAGCAGCGTACCCTCGATAGCGGGGGGCGAGAACACCGGGGAGCTGTTTTTT. Its translation: CASSVPSIAGGENTGELFF.

This clone was seen once. The chain is built from TRBV4-3 and TRBJ2-1; D gene uncertain. The CDR3 spans 13 residues. The V end lost 2 bases, the J end lost 9 bases, and 11 bases lay between the germline ends. Germline V lookup: CDR1 LGHNA, CDR2 YSLEER. DNA of the CDR3: TGCGCCAGCAGCCAACAGTTTTGGTCTGAGCAGTTCTTC. Its protein product is CASSQQFWSEQFF.

The genes are TRBV2 and TRBJ1-6; no clear D. The CDR3 extends over 15 amino acids. CDR1 is SNHLY and CDR2 is FYNNEI in the germline V gene. Between the trimmed V and J ends, which lost 1 base and 7 bases, there was a span of 11 bases. Here the CDR3 reads CASSEEGQANSPLHF. The CDR3 region has the DNA TGTGCCAGCAGTGAAGAAGGGCAGGCGAATTCACCCCTCCACTTT.

The chain carries TRBV18 and TRBJ2-2; D is possibly TRBD1 (6 bases). Deletions cut 6 bases from V and 5 bases from J, with 13 bases between. This CDR3 is built from 14 residues. CDR1 and CDR2 (germline): KGHSH, LQKENI. The CDR3 protein is CASSLGAGTGELFF. CDR3 DNA sequence: TGTGCCAGCTCCCTGGGGGCAGGGACCGGGGAGCTGTTTTTT.

This chain links TRBV10-2 with TRBJ1-1; no reliable D call. This CDR3 has 14 amino acids. The germline gives CDR1 WSHSY, CDR2 SAAADI. Between the trimmed V and J ends, which lost 4 bases and 1 base, there was a span of 10 bases. As DNA, the CDR3 is TGCGCCAGCAGTGTAGGGCGTGGGAACACTGAAGCTTTCTTT. Protein: CASSVGRGNTEAFF.

About this clone itself: Other DNA sequences of this sample code for an identical CDR3. V usage is TRBV19 and J usage is TRBJ2-7; D is unclear. The CDR3 has 14 amino acids. CDR1 is LNHDA and CDR2 is SQIVND in the germline V gene (reference sequence). The ends were cut back, 1 base at V and 0 bases at J, with 7 bases in the middle. This CDR3 reads CASSIGYGSYEQYF. The CDR3 nucleotides are TGTGCCAGTAGTATAGGGTACGGCTCCTACGAGCAGTACTTC.

The gene calls are TRBV30 and TRBJ2-5, with D possibly called TRBD1 or TRBD2 (5 bases each). CDR1 and CDR2 (germline): GTSNPN, SVGIG (reference sequence). V was pared by 7 bases and J by 4 bases, with 16 bases between. The CDR3 spans 13 residues. The CDR3 loop is CASLFEGSETQYF. The CDR3 region has the DNA TGTGCCTCTCTTTTTGAGGGGTCAGAGACCCAGTACTTC.

The rearrangement links TRBV7-2 to TRBJ2-3; D perhaps matches TRBD2 (5 bases). Germline V gives CDR1 SGHTA, CDR2 FQGNSA. The CDR3 has 14 amino acids. The ends were cut back, 11 bases at V and 0 bases at J, with 15 bases in the middle. This chain's CDR3 is CALSGVRSTDTQYF. The CDR3 DNA reads TGTGCCCTCTCCGGGGTACGTAGCACAGATACGCAGTATTTT.

V and J are TRBV9 and TRBJ1-5, with D maybe TRBD1 (5 bases). The CDR3 consists of 15 residues. Trimming left V 0 bases short and J 6 bases short, with 13 bases between. Germline CDR1 and CDR2: SGDLS and YYNGEE. For the CDR3, the DNA is TGTGCCAGCAGCGTAGAAGGAGGGAGGGGTCAGCCCCAGCATTTT. It is translated as CASSVEGGRGQPQHF.

DNA for the CDR3: TGTGCCACGAGACAGGGGACTGCAACTAATGAAAAACTGTTTTTT. It yields the protein CATRQGTATNEKLFF. The rearrangement joins TRBV19 to TRBJ1-4; 8 nucleotides line up with TRBD1. CDR1 and CDR2 from the germline V gene are LNHDA and SQIVND (reference sequence). J gave up 0 bases and V 10 bases, and 7 bases lay outside the gene matches. There are 15 residues in the CDR3.

Of note for this clone: The sample has other DNA sequences that encode this CDR3 too. This rearrangement joins TRBV6-5 to TRBJ2-2; D unresolved. The V gene's germline CDR1 is MNHEY and CDR2 SVGAGI. The length of the CDR3 is 13 residues. V lost 7 bases to trimming and J lost 0 bases, with 6 bases between them. The CDR3 DNA follows: TGTGCCAGCACAGGCTCGAACACCGGGGAGCTGTTTTTT. This codes for CASTGSNTGELFF.

The V gene is TRBV7-6, the J gene TRBJ2-1; 10 bases fit TRBD1. The CDR3 length is 18 residues. CDR1 is SGHVS and CDR2 is FNYEAQ in the germline V gene. Losses at the gene ends were 1 base for V and 12 bases for J; bases not matched to a gene: 18. The CDR3 DNA reads TGTGCCAGCAGCTTAGACCCCGGTCGGGACAGGGGCTACCCATGGCAGTTCTTC. Translated: CASSLDPGRDRGYPWQFF.